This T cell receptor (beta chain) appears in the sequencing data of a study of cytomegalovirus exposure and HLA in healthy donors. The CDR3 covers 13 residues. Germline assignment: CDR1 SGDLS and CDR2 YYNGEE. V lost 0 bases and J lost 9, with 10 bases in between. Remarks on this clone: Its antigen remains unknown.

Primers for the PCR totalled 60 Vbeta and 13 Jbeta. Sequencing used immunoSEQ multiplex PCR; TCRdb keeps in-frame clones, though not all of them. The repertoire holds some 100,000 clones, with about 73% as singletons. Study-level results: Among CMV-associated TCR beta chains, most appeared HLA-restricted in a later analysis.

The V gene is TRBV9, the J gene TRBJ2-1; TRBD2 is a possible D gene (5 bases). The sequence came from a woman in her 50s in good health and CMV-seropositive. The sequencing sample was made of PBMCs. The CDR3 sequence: CASSVEGEGEQFF. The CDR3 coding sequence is TGTGCCAGCAGCGTAGAGGGCGAGGGTGAGCAGTTCTTC.